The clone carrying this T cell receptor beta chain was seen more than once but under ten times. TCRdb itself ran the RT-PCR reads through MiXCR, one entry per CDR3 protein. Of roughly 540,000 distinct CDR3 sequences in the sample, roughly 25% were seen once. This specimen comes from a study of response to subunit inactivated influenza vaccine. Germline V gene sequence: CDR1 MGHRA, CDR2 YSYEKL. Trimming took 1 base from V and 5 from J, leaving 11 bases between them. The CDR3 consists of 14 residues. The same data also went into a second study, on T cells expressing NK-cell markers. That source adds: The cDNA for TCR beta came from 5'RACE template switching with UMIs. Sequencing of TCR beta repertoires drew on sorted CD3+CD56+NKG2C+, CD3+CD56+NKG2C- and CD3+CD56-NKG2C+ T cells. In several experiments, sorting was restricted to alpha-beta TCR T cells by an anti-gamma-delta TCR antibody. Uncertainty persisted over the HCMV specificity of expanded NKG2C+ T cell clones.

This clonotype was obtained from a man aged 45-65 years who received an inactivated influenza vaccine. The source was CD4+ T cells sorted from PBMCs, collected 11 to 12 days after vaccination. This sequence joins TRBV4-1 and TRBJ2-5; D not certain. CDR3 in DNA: TGCGCCAGCAGCCAAGGTACCAGCTGGGAGACCCAGTACTTC. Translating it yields CASSQGTSWETQYF.